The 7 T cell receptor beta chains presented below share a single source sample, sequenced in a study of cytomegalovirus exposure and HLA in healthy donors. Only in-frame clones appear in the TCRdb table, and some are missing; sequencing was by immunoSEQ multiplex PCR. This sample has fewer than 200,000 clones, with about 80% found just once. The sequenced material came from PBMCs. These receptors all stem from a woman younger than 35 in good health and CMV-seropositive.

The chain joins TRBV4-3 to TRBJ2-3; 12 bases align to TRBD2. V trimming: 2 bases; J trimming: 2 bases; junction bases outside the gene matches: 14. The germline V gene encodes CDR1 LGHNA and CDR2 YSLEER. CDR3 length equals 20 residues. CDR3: CASSQYPSLAGGPITDTQYF. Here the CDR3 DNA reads TGCGCCAGCAGCCAATACCCATCTCTAGCGGGGGGGCCAATCACAGATACGCAGTATTTT.

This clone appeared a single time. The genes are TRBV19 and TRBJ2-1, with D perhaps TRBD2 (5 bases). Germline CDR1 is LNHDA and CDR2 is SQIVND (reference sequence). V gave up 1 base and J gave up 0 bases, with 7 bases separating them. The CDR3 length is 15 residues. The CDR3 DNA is TGTGCCAGTAGTATAGGGCGGGCCTCCTACAATGAGCAGTTCTTC. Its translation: CASSIGRASYNEQFF.

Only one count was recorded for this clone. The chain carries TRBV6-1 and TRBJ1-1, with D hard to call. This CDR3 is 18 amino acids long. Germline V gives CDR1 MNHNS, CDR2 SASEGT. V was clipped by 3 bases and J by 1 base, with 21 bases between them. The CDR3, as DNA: TGTGCCAGCAGTGATAGGCCGCGGGCGAGTGGTAGGAACACTGAAGCTTTCTTT. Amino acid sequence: CASSDRPRASGRNTEAFF.

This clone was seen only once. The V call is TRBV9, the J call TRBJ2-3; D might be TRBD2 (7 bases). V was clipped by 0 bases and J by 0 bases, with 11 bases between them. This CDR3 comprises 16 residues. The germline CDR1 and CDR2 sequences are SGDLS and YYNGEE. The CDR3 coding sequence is TGTGCCAGCAGCGTAGCTGCGGGGGCGAGCACAGATACGCAGTATTTT. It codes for CASSVAAGASTDTQYF.

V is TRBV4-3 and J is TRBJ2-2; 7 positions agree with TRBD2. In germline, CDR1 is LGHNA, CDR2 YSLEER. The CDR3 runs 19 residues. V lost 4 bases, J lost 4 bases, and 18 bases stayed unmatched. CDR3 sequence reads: CASSPQQVGGSMATGELFF. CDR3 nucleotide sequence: TGCGCCAGCAGCCCCCAACAGGTCGGGGGGTCGATGGCCACCGGGGAGCTGTTTTTT.

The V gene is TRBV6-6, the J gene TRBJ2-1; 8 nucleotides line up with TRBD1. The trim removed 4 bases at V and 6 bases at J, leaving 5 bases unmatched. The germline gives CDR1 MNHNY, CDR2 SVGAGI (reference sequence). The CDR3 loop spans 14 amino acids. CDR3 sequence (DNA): TGTGCCAGCAGTTTGGACAGGGTGGGCAATGAGCAGTTCTTC. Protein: CASSLDRVGNEQFF.

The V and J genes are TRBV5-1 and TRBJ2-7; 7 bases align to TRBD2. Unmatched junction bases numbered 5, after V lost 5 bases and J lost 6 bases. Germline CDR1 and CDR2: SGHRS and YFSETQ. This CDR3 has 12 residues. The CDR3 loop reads CASSASGGEQYF. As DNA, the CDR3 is TGCGCCAGCAGTGCTTCGGGGGGCGAGCAGTACTTC.